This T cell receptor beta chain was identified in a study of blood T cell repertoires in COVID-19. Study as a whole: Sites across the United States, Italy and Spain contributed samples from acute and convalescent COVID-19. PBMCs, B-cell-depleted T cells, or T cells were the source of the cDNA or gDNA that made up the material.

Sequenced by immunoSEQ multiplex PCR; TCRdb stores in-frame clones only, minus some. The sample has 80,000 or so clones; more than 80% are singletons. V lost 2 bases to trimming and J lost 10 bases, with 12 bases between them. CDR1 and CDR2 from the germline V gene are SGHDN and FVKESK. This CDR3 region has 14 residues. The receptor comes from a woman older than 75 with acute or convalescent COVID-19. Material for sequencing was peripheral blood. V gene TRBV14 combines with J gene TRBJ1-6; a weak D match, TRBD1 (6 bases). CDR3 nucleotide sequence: TGTGCCAGCAGCCAACAGGGGTTAATATCACCCCTCCACTTT. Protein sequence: CASSQQGLISPLHF. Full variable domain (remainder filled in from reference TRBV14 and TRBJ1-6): EAGVTQFPSHSVIEKGQTVTLRCDPISGHDNLYWYRRVMGKEIKFLLHFVKESKQDESGMPNNRFLAERTGGTYSTLKVQPAELEDSGVYFCASSQQGLISPLHFGNGTRLTVT.